Listed below are T cell receptor beta chains from one sample, sequenced in a study of glioma-infiltrating T cells. MiXCR, applied by TCRdb to the multiplex PCR reads, yields one record per CDR3 protein. Of around 170,000 distinct CDR3 sequences listed, around 40% are singletons. Sequencing used glioma tissue, nonneoplastic brain tissue, or PBMCs (not recorded which). These receptors were obtained from a human donor with low-grade glioma or glioblastoma, undergoing nonglioma brain surgery, or in good health (not recorded which). CDR3s include the opening cysteine and the closing phenylalanine or tryptophan. The order of the fields is clone size, D gene, CDR3 length, J gene, V gene, CDR3 protein, CDR3 DNA. The D gene is left open where the match is weak. Expanded clones are given a class, and other clones once, few, many or no size at all.

once	TRBD2	13	TRBJ2-1	TRBV2	CASGAGGVNEKFF	TGTGCCAGCGGAGCGGGAGGAGTCAATGAGAAGTTCTTC
many	TRBD1	13	TRBJ1-1	TRBV12-3/TRBV12-4	CASSYGGQPEAFF	TGTGCCAGCAGCTACGGGGGACAGCCTGAAGCTTTCTTT
many	.	13	TRBJ1-1	TRBV27	CASWDGLNTEAFF	TGTGCCAGCTGGGACGGGTTGAACACTGAAGCTTTCTTT
few	.	14	TRBJ2-2	TRBV5-4	CASSLRTNTGELFF	TGTGCCAGCAGCTTGCGAACAAACACCGGGGAGCTGTTTTTT
many	.	14	TRBJ2-4	TRBV6-1	CASSLDSEKNIQYF	TGTGCCAGCAGTTTGGACTCGGAGAAAAACATTCAGTACTTC
.	.	16	TRBJ2-1	TRBV4-1	CASSQDLAGPYNEHFF	TGCGCCAGCAGCCAAGATCTTGCGGGACCCTACAATGAGCATTTCTTC
.	.	15	TRBJ2-5	TRBV11-3	CASSSGTSLQETQYF	TGTGCCAGCAGCTCTGGGACGTCCCTCCAAGAGACCCAGTACTTC
.	.	15	TRBJ2-5	TRBV6-2/TRBV6-3	CASSYGRNLQETQYF	TGTGCCAGCAGTTATGGCCGGAACCTTCAAGAGACCCAGTACTTC
.	TRBD1	13	TRBJ2-1	TRBV2	CASKRTGTSEQFF	TGTGCCAGCAAACGGACAGGGACCTCTGAGCAGTTCTTC
.	TRBD1	16	TRBJ2-1	TRBV24-1	CATSDLPGQAHNEQFF	TGTGCCACCAGTGATCTCCCAGGACAGGCACACAATGAGCAGTTCTTC
.	.	20	TRBJ1-1	TRBV14	CASSTRQFSTLTQKNTEAFF	TGTGCCAGCAGCACCCGACAGTTTTCAACCTTAACTCAAAAGAACACTGAAGCTTTCTTT
many	TRBD2	15	TRBJ2-3	TRBV6-1	CASSSSGWDTDTQYF	TGTGCCAGCAGTTCTAGCGGGTGGGACACAGATACGCAGTATTTT
few	.	17	TRBJ2-7	TRBV3-1	CASSQDTGAGPKRGQYF	TGTGCCAGCAGCCAAGATACGGGCGCGGGCCCAAAACGAGGGCAGTACTTC
many	.	13	TRBJ1-4	TRBV27	CASSLGGHEKLFF	TGTGCCAGCAGTTTAGGGGGGCATGAAAAACTGTTTTTT
many	.	15	TRBJ2-5	TRBV28	CASSPGLGNQETQYF	TGTGCCAGCAGTCCCGGACTGGGAAACCAAGAGACCCAGTACTTC
.	.	16	TRBJ2-3	TRBV6-1	CASSKDSGEGADTQYF	TGTGCCAGCAGTAAGGACTCCGGGGAAGGCGCAGATACGCAGTATTTT
.	.	12	TRBJ2-5	TRBV29-1	CSVEEVFGAQYF	TGCAGCGTTGAAGAAGTGTTTGGGGCCCAGTACTTC
.	.	15	TRBJ2-3	TRBV20-1	CSAGSSRESTDTQYF	TGCAGTGCTGGTTCTTCTCGGGAGTCCACAGATACGCAGTATTTT
many	.	14	TRBJ1-1	TRBV6-1	CASSESGVNTEAFF	TGTGCCAGCAGTGAATCGGGGGTGAACACTGAAGCTTTCTTT
.	TRBD1	14	TRBJ2-1	TRBV5-1	CASSSGTGVREQFF	TGCGCCAGCAGCTCCGGGACAGGGGTCCGGGAGCAGTTCTTC
once	.	13	TRBJ2-5	TRBV28	CASSDAGTETQYF	TGCGCCAGCAGTGACGCTGGTACGGAGACCCAGTACTTC
.	TRBD2	13	TRBJ2-5	TRBV20-1	CSAIGGGGGTKYF	TGCAGTGCTATTGGGGGGGGAGGAGGGACCAAGTACTTC
.	TRBD1	14	TRBJ1-5	TRBV6-9	CASSYDRGAQPQHF	TGTGCCAGCAGTTACGACAGGGGGGCTCAGCCCCAGCATTTT
many	TRBD1	14	TRBJ2-7	TRBV27	CASSSGQGPYEQYF	TGTGCCAGCAGTTCGGGACAGGGACCCTACGAGCAGTACTTC
few	.	14	TRBJ1-1	TRBV7-9	CASSHPGLNTEAFF	TGTGCCAGCAGCCACCCAGGATTAAACACTGAAGCTTTCTTT
few	.	12	TRBJ1-2	TRBV19	CASSPGDYGYTF	TGTGCCAGTAGCCCTGGAGACTATGGCTACACCTTC
.	.	13	TRBJ1-3	TRBV12-5	CASGFVGANTIYF	TGTGCTAGTGGTTTTGTAGGGGCTAACACCATATATTTT
.	.	16	TRBJ2-1	TRBV6-2/TRBV6-3	CASSLADSSSYNEQFF	TGTGCCAGCAGTTTAGCGGATTCGAGCTCCTACAATGAGCAGTTCTTC
.	TRBD1	14	TRBJ2-1	TRBV5-4	CASSLNAGQGEQFF	TGTGCCAGCAGCTTGAATGCGGGACAGGGTGAGCAGTTCTTC
many	TRBD1	16	TRBJ2-7	TRBV6-1	CASSKLGTGHSYEQYF	TGTGCCAGCAGTAAACTCGGGACAGGCCACTCCTACGAGCAGTACTTC
.	.	12	TRBJ2-3	TRBV27	CASSPYPDTQYF	TGTGCCAGCAGCCCATACCCAGATACGCAGTATTTT
.	.	13	TRBJ2-5	TRBV4-2	CASSQGQQETQYF	TGTGCCAGCAGCCAAGGACAGCAAGAGACCCAGTACTTC
.	.	15	TRBJ2-7	TRBV19	CASSIGCGNPNEQYF	TGTGCCAGTAGTATAGGCTGTGGGAACCCAAACGAGCAGTACTTC
many	.	13	TRBJ1-1	TRBV20-1	CSARGPRDTEAFF	TGCAGTGCTAGGGGGCCCCGTGACACTGAAGCTTTCTTT
many	.	14	TRBJ1-2	TRBV28	CASSPYLNGPGYTF	TGTGCCAGCAGTCCATATCTCAACGGGCCCGGCTACACCTTC
few	.	14	TRBJ2-7	TRBV19	CASSIGDLASEQYF	TGTGCCAGTAGTATAGGGGATCTAGCGAGCGAGCAGTACTTC
few	.	16	TRBJ1-2	TRBV7-2	CASSERPVGVNYGYTF	TGTGCCAGCAGCGAGAGACCCGTGGGCGTTAACTATGGCTACACCTTC
many	TRBD2	14	TRBJ2-7	TRBV2	CASWLGGQSYEQYF	TGTGCCAGCTGGTTGGGAGGGCAGTCCTACGAGCAGTACTTC
many	.	13	TRBJ1-5	TRBV28	CASRGGGGQPQHF	TGTGCCAGCCGAGGAGGGGGAGGCCAGCCCCAGCATTTT
.	.	16	TRBJ2-3	TRBV20-1	CSATTRHRGGTDTQYF	TGCAGTGCTACGACAAGACACCGAGGGGGCACAGATACGCAGTATTTT
few	.	18	TRBJ1-5	TRBV12-3/TRBV12-4	CASSLALGTGRFNQPQHF	TGTGCCAGCAGTTTAGCGTTAGGTACAGGCCGTTTCAATCAGCCCCAGCATTTT
many	TRBD2	15	TRBJ2-1	TRBV20-1	CSAEIPSGSSGEQFF	TGCAGTGCGGAAATTCCCAGCGGGAGTTCGGGTGAGCAGTTCTTC
few	.	12	TRBJ2-5	TRBV12-3/TRBV12-4	CASSSGRETQYF	TGTGCCAGCAGTTCAGGGAGAGAGACCCAGTACTTC
few	.	16	TRBJ2-1	TRBV7-3	CASSLRHTYTYNEQFF	TGTGCCAGCAGCTTACGTCACACGTACACCTACAATGAGCAGTTCTTC
many	.	14	TRBJ2-2	TRBV6-1	CASNWGSSGGELFF	TGTGCCAGCAATTGGGGTAGCTCAGGCGGGGAGCTGTTTTTT
.	.	14	TRBJ1-1	TRBV27	CASSFRVSNTGAFF	TGTGCCAGCAGTTTTAGGGTATCGAACACTGGAGCTTTCTTT
.	.	12	TRBJ2-5	TRBV20-1	CSARLGRETQYF	TGCAGTGCTAGATTAGGGCGAGAGACCCAGTACTTC
many	.	12	TRBJ1-2	TRBV6-1	CASSDPRPGYTF	TGTGCCAGCAGTGACCCCCGGCCGGGCTACACCTTC
once	.	14	TRBJ1-1	TRBV9	CASSVGTGPAEDFF	TGTGCCAGCAGCGTAGGAACAGGGCCGGCTGAAGATTTCTTT
many	.	14	TRBJ2-7	TRBV20-1	CSANLGHQRGEQYF	TGCAGTGCTAACTTGGGACATCAAAGGGGCGAGCAGTACTTC
many	.	15	TRBJ2-1	TRBV6-1	CASRLPGLSHNEQFF	TGTGCCAGCAGACTACCGGGACTCAGCCACAATGAGCAGTTCTTC
many	TRBD1	14	TRBJ2-3	TRBV20-1	CSAQGQDGADTQYF	TGCAGTGCTCAGGGACAGGATGGCGCAGATACGCAGTATTTT
.	.	11	TRBJ2-7	TRBV29-1	CSVVGDYEQYF	TGCAGCGTTGTAGGGGACTACGAGCAGTACTTC
.	TRBD1	13	TRBJ1-2	TRBV11-2	CASSLGQQTGYTF	TGTGCCAGCAGCTTGGGACAGCAGACGGGCTACACCTTC
many	.	14	TRBJ2-7	TRBV15	CATSRSWGMDEQYF	TGTGCCACCAGCAGGTCCTGGGGGATGGACGAGCAGTACTTC
.	.	15	TRBJ2-1	TRBV7-9	CASSRYYGSRNEQFF	TGTGCCAGCAGCCGTTACTACGGGAGCCGTAATGAGCAGTTCTTC
.	.	12	TRBJ2-7	TRBV29-1	CSAGAGLGEQYF	TGCAGCGCTGGGGCGGGGTTGGGCGAGCAGTACTTC